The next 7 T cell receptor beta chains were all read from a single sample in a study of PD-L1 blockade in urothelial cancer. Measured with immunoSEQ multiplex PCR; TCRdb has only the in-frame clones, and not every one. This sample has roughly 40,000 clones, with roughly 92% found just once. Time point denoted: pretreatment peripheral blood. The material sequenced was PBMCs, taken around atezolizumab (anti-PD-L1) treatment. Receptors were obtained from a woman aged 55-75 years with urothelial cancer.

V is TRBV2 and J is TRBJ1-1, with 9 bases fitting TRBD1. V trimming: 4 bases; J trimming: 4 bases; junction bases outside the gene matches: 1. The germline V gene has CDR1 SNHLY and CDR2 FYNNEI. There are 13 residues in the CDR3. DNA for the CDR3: TGTGCCAGCAGTGGGGGACAGGGCACTGAAGCTTTCTTT. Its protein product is CASSGGQGTEAFF.

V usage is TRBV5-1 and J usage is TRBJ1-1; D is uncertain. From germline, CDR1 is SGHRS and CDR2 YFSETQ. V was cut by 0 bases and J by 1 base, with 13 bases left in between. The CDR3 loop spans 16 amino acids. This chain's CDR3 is CASSLGVQRGNTEAFF. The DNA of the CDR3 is TGCGCCAGCAGCTTGGGGGTCCAACGAGGGAACACTGAAGCTTTCTTT.

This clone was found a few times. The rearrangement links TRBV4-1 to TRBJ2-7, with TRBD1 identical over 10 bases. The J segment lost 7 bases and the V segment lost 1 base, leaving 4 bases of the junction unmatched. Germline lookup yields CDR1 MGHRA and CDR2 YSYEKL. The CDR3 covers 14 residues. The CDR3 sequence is CASSQGQGAGEQYF. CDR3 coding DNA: TGCGCCAGCAGCCAAGGACAGGGGGCGGGAGAGCAGTACTTC.

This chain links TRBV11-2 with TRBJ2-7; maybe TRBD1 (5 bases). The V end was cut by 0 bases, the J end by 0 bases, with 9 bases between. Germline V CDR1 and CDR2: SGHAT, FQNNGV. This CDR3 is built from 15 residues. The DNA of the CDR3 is TGTGCCAGCAGCTTAGAATCACAGGCCTCCTACGAGCAGTACTTC. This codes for CASSLESQASYEQYF.

The CDR3 coding sequence is TGTGCCACCAGCAGAGATGTAGGGCGGGATGAGCAGTTCTTC. It specifies CATSRDVGRDEQFF. The chain couples TRBV15 to TRBJ2-1, with a tentative D call TRBD2 (5 bases). V was trimmed by 0 bases and J by 8 bases, leaving 11 bases between them. Per germline, CDR1 LNHNV and CDR2 YYDKDF (reference sequence). CDR3 length: 14 residues. The full variable domain, its missing parts supplied by reference TRBV15 and TRBJ2-1, is DAMVIQNPRYQVTQFGKPVTLSCSQTLNHNVMYWYQQKSSQAPKLLFHYYDKDFNNEADTPDNFQSRRPNTSFCFLDIRSPGLGDTAMYLCATSRDVGRDEQFFGPGTRLTVL.

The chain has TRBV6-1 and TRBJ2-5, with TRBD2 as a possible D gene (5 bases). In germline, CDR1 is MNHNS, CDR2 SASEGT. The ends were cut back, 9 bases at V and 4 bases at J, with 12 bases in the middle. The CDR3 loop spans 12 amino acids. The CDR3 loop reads CASWSGLETQYF. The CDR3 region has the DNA TGTGCCAGTTGGAGCGGACTAGAGACCCAGTACTTC.

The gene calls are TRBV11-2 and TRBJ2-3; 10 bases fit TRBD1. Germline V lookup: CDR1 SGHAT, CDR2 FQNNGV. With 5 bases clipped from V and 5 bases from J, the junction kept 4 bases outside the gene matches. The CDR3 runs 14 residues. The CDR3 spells CASSRQGAIDTQYF. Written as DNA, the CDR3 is TGTGCCAGCAGCCGACAGGGGGCAATAGATACGCAGTATTTT.